This TCR beta chain was obtained from a study of T cells in women clearing cervical HPV infection. Libraries were prepared by immunoSEQ multiplex PCR; TCRdb keeps only in-frame clonotypes and omits some of them. In all, the sample yields tens of thousands of clones. With regard to this clone: The read terminates 3 residues before the CDR3 end, so the remaining end is supplied by the germline J gene.

V gave up 0 bases and J gave up 5 bases, with 14 bases separating them. Germline V gene sequence: CDR1 SGHRS, CDR2 YFSETQ. The CDR3 loop spans 15 amino acids. This chain connects TRBV5-1 to TRBJ1-2, with a weak D call TRBD1 (6 bases). The TCR comes from a woman aged 18 to 75 with a cervical HPV16 infection that either progressed to CIN3+ or cleared (not recorded which). Sequences were obtained from blood buffy coat. The CDR3 sequence: CASSLATDRPYGYTF. Partial CDR3 DNA: TGCGCCAGCAGCTTGGCCACGGACAGACCGTATGGC.